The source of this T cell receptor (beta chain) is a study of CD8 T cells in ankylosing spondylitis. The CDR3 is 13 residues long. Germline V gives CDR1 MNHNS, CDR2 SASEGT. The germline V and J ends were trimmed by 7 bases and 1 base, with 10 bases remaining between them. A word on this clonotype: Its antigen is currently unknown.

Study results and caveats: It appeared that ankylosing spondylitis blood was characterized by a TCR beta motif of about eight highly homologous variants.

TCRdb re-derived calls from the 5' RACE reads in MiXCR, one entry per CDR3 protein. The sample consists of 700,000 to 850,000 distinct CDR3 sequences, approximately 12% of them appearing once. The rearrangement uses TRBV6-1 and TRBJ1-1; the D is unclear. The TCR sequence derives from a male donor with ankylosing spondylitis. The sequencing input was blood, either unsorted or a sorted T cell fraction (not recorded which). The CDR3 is CASTRGWNTEAFF. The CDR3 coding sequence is TGTGCCAGCACTCGGGGTTGGAACACTGAAGCTTTCTTT.